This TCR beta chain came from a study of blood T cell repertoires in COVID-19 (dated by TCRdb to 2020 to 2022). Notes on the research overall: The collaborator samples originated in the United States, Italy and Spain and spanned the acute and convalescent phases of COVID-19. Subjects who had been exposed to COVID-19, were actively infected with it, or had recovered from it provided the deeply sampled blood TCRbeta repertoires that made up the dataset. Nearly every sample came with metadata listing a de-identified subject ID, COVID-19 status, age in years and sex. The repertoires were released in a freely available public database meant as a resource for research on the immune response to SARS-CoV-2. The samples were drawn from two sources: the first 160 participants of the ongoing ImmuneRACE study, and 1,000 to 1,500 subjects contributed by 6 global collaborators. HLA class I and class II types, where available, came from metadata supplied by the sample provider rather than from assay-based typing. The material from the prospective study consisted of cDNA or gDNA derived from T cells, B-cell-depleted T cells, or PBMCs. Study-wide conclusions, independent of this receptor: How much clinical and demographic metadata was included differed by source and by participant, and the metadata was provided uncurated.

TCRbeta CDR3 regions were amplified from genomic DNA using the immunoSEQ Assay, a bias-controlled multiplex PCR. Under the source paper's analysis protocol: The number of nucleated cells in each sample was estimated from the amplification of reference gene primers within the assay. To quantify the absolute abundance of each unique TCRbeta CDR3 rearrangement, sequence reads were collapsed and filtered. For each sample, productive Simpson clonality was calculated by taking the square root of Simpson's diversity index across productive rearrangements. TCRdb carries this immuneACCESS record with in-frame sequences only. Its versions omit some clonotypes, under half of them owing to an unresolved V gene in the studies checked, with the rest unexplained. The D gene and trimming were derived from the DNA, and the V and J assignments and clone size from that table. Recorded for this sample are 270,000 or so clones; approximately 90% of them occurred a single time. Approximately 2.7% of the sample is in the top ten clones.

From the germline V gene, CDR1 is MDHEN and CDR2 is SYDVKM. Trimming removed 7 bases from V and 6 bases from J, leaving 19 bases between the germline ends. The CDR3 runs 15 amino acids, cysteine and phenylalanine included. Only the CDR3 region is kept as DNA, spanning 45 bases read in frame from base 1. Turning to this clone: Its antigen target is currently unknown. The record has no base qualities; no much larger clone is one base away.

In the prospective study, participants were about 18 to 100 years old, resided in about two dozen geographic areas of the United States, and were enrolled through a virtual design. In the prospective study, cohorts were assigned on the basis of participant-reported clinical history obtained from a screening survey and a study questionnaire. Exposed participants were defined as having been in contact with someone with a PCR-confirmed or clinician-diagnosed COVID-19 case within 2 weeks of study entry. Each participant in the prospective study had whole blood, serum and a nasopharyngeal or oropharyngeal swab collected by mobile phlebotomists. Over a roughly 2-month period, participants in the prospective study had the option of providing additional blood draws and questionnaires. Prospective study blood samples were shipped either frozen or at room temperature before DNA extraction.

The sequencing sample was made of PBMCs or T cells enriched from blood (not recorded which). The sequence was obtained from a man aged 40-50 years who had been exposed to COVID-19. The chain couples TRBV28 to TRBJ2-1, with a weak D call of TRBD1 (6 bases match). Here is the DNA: TGTGCCAGCAATGGGATTGGGGAACAGGGCAATGAGCAGTTCTTC. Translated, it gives CASNGIGEQGNEQFF.